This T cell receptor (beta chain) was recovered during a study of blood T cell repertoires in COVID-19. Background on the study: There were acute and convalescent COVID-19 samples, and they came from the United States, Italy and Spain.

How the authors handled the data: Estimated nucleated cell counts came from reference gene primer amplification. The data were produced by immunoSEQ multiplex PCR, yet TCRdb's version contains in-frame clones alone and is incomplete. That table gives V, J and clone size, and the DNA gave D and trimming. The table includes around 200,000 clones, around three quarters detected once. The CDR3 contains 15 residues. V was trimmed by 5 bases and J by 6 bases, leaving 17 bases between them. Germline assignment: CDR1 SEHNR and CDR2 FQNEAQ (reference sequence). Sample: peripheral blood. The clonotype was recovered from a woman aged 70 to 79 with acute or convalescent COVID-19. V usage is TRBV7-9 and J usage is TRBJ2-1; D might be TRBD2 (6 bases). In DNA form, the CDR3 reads TGTGCCAGCAGCAGCGCCGGGACGGAGGGCAATGAGCAGTTCTTC. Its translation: CASSSAGTEGNEQFF.